This section outlines one T cell receptor (beta chain) sequence together with its context. Which antigen it targets is not known. No much larger clonotype is one base removed from it; base qualities were not supplied. This sample was included in a study of technical replicates of blood from several donors listed by TCRdb under 2017. From the cysteine up to the phenylalanine, the CDR3 has a length of 16 residues. CDR3 DNA only is kept here, 48 bases in frame from base 1. The CDR1 and CDR2 encoded by the germline V gene are KGHSH and LQKENI. Trimming leaves V shorter by 4 bases and J shorter by 2 bases, with the junction holding 6 bases beyond the gene matches. Libraries were made using the immunoSEQ multiplex PCR assay. TCRdb obtained this table from immuneACCESS and retained in-frame rearrangements with V and J assigned. These tables miss some clones; where compared with another copy, unresolved V genes account for less than half of the shortfall, and the remainder is unexplained. The sample table contains tens of thousands of clones; only one count was recorded for around 92% of them. Under 0.45% of the sample belongs to the ten largest clones.

The sample was T cells isolated from PBMCs. The TCR was taken from a human donor in good health. Some clones in this sample may be carry-over from other donors' samples. This chain joins TRBV18 to TRBJ2-2; 8 junctional bases match TRBD1. The CDR3 protein: CASSLKGTGNTGELFF. DNA sequence: TGTGCCAGCTCACTTAAAGGGACAGGAAACACCGGGGAGCTGTTTTTT. The full variable domain, completed from the reference TRBV18 and TRBJ2-2 proteins outside the CDR3, reads NAGVMQNPRHLVRRRGQEARLRCSPMKGHSHVYWYRQLPEEGLKFMVYLQKENIIDESGMPKERFSAEFPKEGPSILRIQQVVRGDSAAYFCASSLKGTGNTGELFFGEGSRLTVL.